The source of this T cell receptor (beta chain) is a study of tumor and adjacent non-tumor tissue in lung cancer. About the study: Aged about 30 to 76 years, patients included 10 men and a few women with stage I to III disease.

Findings of the study overall: Higher tumor TCR diversity was associated with shorter survival. Compared with tumor, normal lung showed significantly lower TCR diversity. Normal lung showed higher cumulative top 100 clone frequency than tumor.

A modified ARM-PCR protocol with three rounds of nested PCR amplified TCRbeta. TCRdb reprocessed the multiplex PCR reads via MiXCR and lists one record per CDR3 protein. The sample contains 60,000 to 85,000 distinct CDR3 sequences, approximately 79% of which appear only once. Comment on this clonotype: The antigen remains unidentified.

No cell sorting was done before RNA was extracted from the tissue. This CDR3 has 15 residues. Germline CDR1 ENHRY, CDR2 SYGVKD. V lost 2 bases to trimming and J lost 8 bases, with 18 bases between them. The receptor was isolated from a woman aged 50 to 65 with non-small cell lung cancer. Input material: lung tumor tissue. The chain carries TRBV10-3 and TRBJ1-2; no definite D call. This chain's CDR3 is CAISEGGAGSLGYTF. CDR3 sequence (DNA): TGTGCCATCAGTGAGGGAGGAGCGGGGTCTCTCGGCTACACCTTC.